This TCR beta chain was sequenced for a study of T cell repertoires in cytomegalovirus infection. This CDR3 has 12 amino acids. With 7 bases removed from V and 6 bases from J, the gap between germline ends came to 12 bases. In germline, CDR1 is SGHRS, CDR2 YFSETQ. Study-wide results and limits: Clonotype analysis showed dominance of the ex vivo response by HLA-C-restricted CMV-specific TCR beta clonotypes.

TCRdb used MiXCR to reprocess the reads, holding one entry per CDR3 protein. The repertoire has some 560,000 distinct CDR3 sequences, 40% of them found once; the top ten carry around 48%. Notes on this clonotype: Its antigen is unknown.

This clonotype was obtained from a human donor in good health (CMV status not recorded). Some clones in this sample may be carry-over from other donors' samples. The specimen comprised cultured PBMCs, sampled from culture after CMV antigen stimulation. The rearrangement joins TRBV5-1 to TRBJ2-3, with no clear D. Here the CDR3 DNA reads TGCGCCAGCCTGGGAAAAGGGGATACGCAGTATTTT. It translates to CASLGKGDTQYF.